The rows below give T cell receptor beta chains drawn from one sample of a study of CD8 T cells in Susac syndrome. TCRdb reprocessed the immunoSEQ multiplex PCR reads with MiXCR, giving one entry per CDR3 protein. The repertoire holds some 400,000 distinct CDR3 sequences, 75% to 90% seen once, with 0.12% in the top ten. The sample was CD8+ T cells from PBMCs. Receptors originate from a human donor with multiple sclerosis. Each CDR3 is given without its conserved first and last residue. Each record gives: J gene, V gene, clone size, CDR3 protein. The size field is filled for only some rows; it gives once, few, many or a size class.

TRBJ2-7 | TRBV25-1 | NA | ASSDGTPYEQY
TRBJ2-5 | TRBV11-2 | NA | ASSWGLRETQY
TRBJ1-1 | TRBV6-1 | few | ASSFGLEAF
TRBJ1-5 | TRBV28 | once | ASSLNRGYSNQPQH
TRBJ2-7 | TRBV13 | NA | ASSHGDTSYEQY
TRBJ1-4 | TRBV5-5 | NA | ASSLVQVATNEKLF
TRBJ2-5 | TRBV6-5 | NA | ASSYSTGASQETQY
TRBJ2-7 | TRBV11-1 | NA | ASRPSGAIYEQY
TRBJ1-1 | TRBV4-1 | NA | ASSHPDRGDTEAF
TRBJ1-1 | TRBV10-3 | NA | AISEGNTEAF
TRBJ1-4 | TRBV27 | NA | ASSFLLTPGGREVIPEKLF
TRBJ2-7 | TRBV14 | NA | ASSQDYPGGEQY
TRBJ2-3 | TRBV6-5 | NA | ASSYSIRVDIGGTDTQY
TRBJ2-1 | TRBV28 | NA | ASSKGLAGDYGDEQF
TRBJ2-5 | TRBV5-1 | NA | ASSLWGAGDYQETQY
TRBJ2-1 | TRBV5-1 | NA | ASSLELSYNEQL
TRBJ2-5 | TRBV29-1 | NA | SVKEGGKTAQY
TRBJ2-7 | TRBV2 | few | ASSQGRGSEQY
TRBJ2-3 | TRBV5-1 | NA | ASSWARTDTQY
TRBJ1-5 | TRBV27 | NA | ASSLSTGNQPQH
TRBJ1-1 | TRBV6-5 | NA | ASSYSSNTEAF
TRBJ2-7 | TRBV20-1 | NA | SAQTGTGTYEQY
TRBJ1-5 | TRBV10-3 | NA | AISDEYSNQPQH